The rows below give T cell receptor beta chains drawn from one sample of a study of shared clonotypes between healthy human individuals. The assay was immunoSEQ multiplex PCR, and TCRdb's table has in-frame clones only and misses some. The table includes around 1 million clones, 70% to 85% detected once. The source material was memory CD4+ T cells sorted from blood. The receptors were gathered from a man in his late teens or twenties in good health. The CDR3 runs from the conserved cysteine through the conserved F or W. D genes are given only for firm matches. Clone size is not always given. Where it is, it says once, few, many or a class for expanded clones.

cdr3_length	j_call	clone_size	d_call	v_call	cdr3_aa	cdr3_nt
18	TRBJ1-4	many	TRBD1	TRBV9	CASSLGDRVRRTNEKLFF	TGTGCCAGCAGCTTAGGGGACAGGGTAAGAAGGACTAATGAAAAACTGTTTTTT
16	TRBJ1-2	.	TRBD1	TRBV7-2	CASSLVGTGVYEGYTF	TGTGCCAGCAGCTTAGTCGGGACAGGGGTCTATGAGGGCTACACCTTC
14	TRBJ2-5	.	.	TRBV11-2	CASTLLGGYETQYF	TGTGCCAGCACCCTCCTGGGGGGATATGAGACCCAGTACTTC
17	TRBJ1-1	few	TRBD1	TRBV19	CASSIGGDRVMNTEAFF	TGTGCCAGTAGTATAGGAGGAGACAGGGTGATGAACACTGAAGCTTTCTTT
15	TRBJ2-7	.	TRBD1	TRBV28	CASRITGTGDPEQYF	TGTGCCAGCAGGATTACCGGGACAGGGGACCCCGAGCAGTACTTC
14	TRBJ1-4	once	.	TRBV2	CASNLIQGREKLFF	TGTGCCAGCAACCTGATACAGGGTCGTGAAAAACTGTTTTTT
16	TRBJ2-1	.	.	TRBV2	CASSALGFSSYNEQFF	TGTGCCAGCAGTGCCCTAGGCTTTAGCTCCTACAATGAGCAGTTCTTC
14	TRBJ1-2	.	.	TRBV5-6	CASSLEPTVYGYTF	TGTGCCAGCAGCTTGGAGCCTACAGTCTATGGCTACACCTTC
15	TRBJ1-2	.	.	TRBV27	CASSPLDRSRYGYTF	TGTGCCAGCAGTCCCCTTGACAGGTCTCGTTATGGCTACACCTTC
13	TRBJ2-3	.	.	TRBV7-2	CASSWGLGDTQYF	TGTGCCAGCAGCTGGGGCCTCGGGGATACGCAGTATTTT
14	TRBJ1-2	.	.	TRBV5-1	CASSLGGPGYGYTF	TGCGCCAGCAGCTTGGGGGGGCCTGGCTATGGCTACACCTTC
15	TRBJ1-1	few	TRBD1	TRBV7-3	CASSLMGQGRTEAFF	TGTGCCAGCAGCTTAATGGGACAGGGGAGGACTGAAGCTTTCTTT
18	TRBJ1-5	.	TRBD1	TRBV4-3	CASSQEYLGTGGGQPQHF	TGCGCCAGCAGCCAGGAGTACTTAGGGACAGGGGGCGGCCAGCCCCAGCATTTT
12	TRBJ1-4	.	.	TRBV29-1	CSVLIRNEKLFF	TGCAGCGTACTGATCCGAAATGAAAAACTGTTTTTT
15	TRBJ1-2	.	TRBD1	TRBV7-9	CASSQTGGEEYGYTF	TGTGCCAGCAGCCAGACAGGGGGAGAGGAATATGGCTACACCTTC
16	TRBJ2-4	.	.	TRBV27	CASSPGTLIAKNIQYF	TGTGCCAGCAGTCCAGGGACATTAATAGCCAAAAACATTCAGTACTTC
13	TRBJ2-5	.	.	TRBV5-6	CASSQVGQETQYF	TGTGCCAGCAGCCAGGTGGGGCAAGAGACCCAGTACTTC
13	TRBJ2-1	.	.	TRBV2	CASSLEVHNEQFF	TGTGCCAGCTCTCTAGAGGTCCACAATGAGCAGTTCTTC
13	TRBJ2-1	.	.	TRBV6-1	CASSERGNNEQFF	TGTGCCAGCAGTGAAAGGGGGAACAATGAGCAGTTCTTC
13	TRBJ2-1	few	.	TRBV19	CASSIESDNEQFF	TGTGCCAGTAGTATAGAGTCGGACAATGAGCAGTTCTTC
16	TRBJ2-3	once	.	TRBV2	CASSGGRAPHTDTQYF	TGTGCCAGCAGTGGCGGCAGGGCCCCCCACACAGATACGCAGTATTTT
17	TRBJ1-1	.	TRBD1	TRBV5-4	CASSLGGQGKGNTEAFF	TGTGCCAGCAGCTTAGGTGGACAGGGGAAGGGGAACACTGAAGCTTTCTTT
14	TRBJ2-3	few	.	TRBV30	CAWSLARTPDTQYF	TGTGCCTGGAGCCTAGCGAGAACCCCAGATACGCAGTATTTT